The TCR beta chain under discussion was sequenced for a study of T cell repertoires in cytomegalovirus infection. CDR3 size: 15 residues. J lost 2 bases, V lost 3 bases, and 7 bases had no gene match. TCRdb reprocessed the reads via MiXCR and lists one record per CDR3 protein. This table holds about 490,000 distinct CDR3 sequences, about 15% found once. In this sample, this clonotype turned up many times. The clonotype was recovered from a human donor in good health (CMV status not recorded). Some clones in this sample may be carry-over from other donors' samples. J is TRBJ2-7 and V is TRBV12-3 or TRBV12-4, with TRBD1 matching 7 bases. The sequencing input was CD8+ T cells from PBMCs. The CDR3 here is CASSFTGDPTYEQYF. As DNA, the CDR3 is TGTGCCAGCAGTTTTACAGGGGACCCCACCTACGAGCAGTACTTC.